This note documents a single TCR beta chain sequence. Its cognate antigen is unknown. TCRdb's copy holds only in-frame clones and misses some; the assay was immunoSEQ multiplex PCR. The table lists over 250,000 clones, more than 75% of them singletons. Treatment of the sample: some 20 received Ad26.COV2.S at low or high dose, single or two shots; about 5 received placebo; per-sample allocation not given. Sampling was done on day 63 after the first vaccine or placebo injection. The data belong to a study of Ad26.COV2.S vaccination and SARS-CoV-2 variants. The CDR3 loop spans 16 amino acids. The germline gives CDR1 MNHEY, CDR2 SVGEGT. V was shortened by 0 bases and J by 6 bases, with 17 bases between the two germline ends. Points from the study as a whole: Substantial breadth was reportedly displayed by spike-specific CD8+ and CD4+ T cell responses after vaccination.

This specimen consisted of peripheral blood, obtained in a trial of Ad26.COV2.S vaccine versus placebo. The receptor's source is a person between 18 and 65 years old who received the Ad26.COV2.S COVID-19 vaccine or a placebo. The rearrangement uses TRBV6-2 or TRBV6-3 and TRBJ1-2; TRBD1 might be the D (6 bases). The CDR3: CASSYSSYRGTHGYTF. The DNA for the CDR3 is TGTGCCAGCAGTTACTCGAGTTATAGGGGGACCCATGGCTACACCTTC.